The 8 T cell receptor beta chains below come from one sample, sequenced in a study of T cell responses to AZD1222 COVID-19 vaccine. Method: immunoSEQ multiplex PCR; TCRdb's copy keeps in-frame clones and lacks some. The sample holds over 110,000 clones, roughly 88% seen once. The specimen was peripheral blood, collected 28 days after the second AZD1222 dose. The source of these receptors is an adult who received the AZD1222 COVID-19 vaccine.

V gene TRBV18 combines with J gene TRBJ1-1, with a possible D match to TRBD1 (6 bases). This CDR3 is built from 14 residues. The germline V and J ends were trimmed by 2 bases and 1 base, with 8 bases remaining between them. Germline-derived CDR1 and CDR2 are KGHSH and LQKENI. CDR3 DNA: TGTGCCAGCTCACCAAGGGGGGGGAACACTGAAGCTTTCTTT. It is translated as CASSPRGGNTEAFF.

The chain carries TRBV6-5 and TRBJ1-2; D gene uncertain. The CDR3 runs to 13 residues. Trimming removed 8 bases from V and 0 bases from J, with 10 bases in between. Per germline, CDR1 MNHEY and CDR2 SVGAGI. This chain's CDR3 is CASPKTANYGYTF. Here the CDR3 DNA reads TGTGCCAGCCCGAAGACGGCTAACTATGGCTACACCTTC.

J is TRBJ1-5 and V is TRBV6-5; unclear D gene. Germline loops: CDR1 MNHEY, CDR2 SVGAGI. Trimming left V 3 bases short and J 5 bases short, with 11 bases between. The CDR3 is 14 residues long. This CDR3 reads CASSYAKGDQPQHF. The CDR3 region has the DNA TGTGCCAGCAGTTATGCGAAGGGAGATCAGCCCCAGCATTTT.

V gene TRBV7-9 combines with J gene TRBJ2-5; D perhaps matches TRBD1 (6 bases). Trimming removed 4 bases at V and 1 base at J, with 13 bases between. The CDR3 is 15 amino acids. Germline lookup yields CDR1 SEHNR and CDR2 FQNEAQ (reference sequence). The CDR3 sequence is CASSSGQTTQETQYF. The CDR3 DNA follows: TGTGCCAGCAGCTCTGGACAGACAACCCAAGAGACCCAGTACTTC.

CDR3 region: CAISDKQRETAYEQYF. CDR3 DNA sequence: TGTGCCATCAGTGATAAACAGCGGGAGACCGCCTACGAGCAGTACTTC. The rearrangement links TRBV10-3 to TRBJ2-7; 8 bases map to TRBD2. J gave up 2 bases and V 3 bases, and 9 bases lay outside the gene matches. The CDR3 length is 16 residues. Germline CDR1 is ENHRY and CDR2 is SYGVKD.

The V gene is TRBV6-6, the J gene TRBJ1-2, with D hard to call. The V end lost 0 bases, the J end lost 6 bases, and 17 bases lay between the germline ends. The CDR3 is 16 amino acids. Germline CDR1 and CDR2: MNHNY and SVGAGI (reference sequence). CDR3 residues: CASSYSGQVPQNGYTF. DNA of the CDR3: TGTGCCAGCAGTTACTCGGGCCAGGTCCCTCAAAATGGCTACACCTTC.

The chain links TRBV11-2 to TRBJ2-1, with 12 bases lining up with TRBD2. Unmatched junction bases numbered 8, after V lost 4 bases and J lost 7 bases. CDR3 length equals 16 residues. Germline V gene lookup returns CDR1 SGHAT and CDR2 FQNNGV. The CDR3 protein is CASSSRTSGDGNEQFF. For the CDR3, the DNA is TGTGCCAGCAGCTCCAGGACTAGCGGGGATGGGAATGAGCAGTTCTTC.

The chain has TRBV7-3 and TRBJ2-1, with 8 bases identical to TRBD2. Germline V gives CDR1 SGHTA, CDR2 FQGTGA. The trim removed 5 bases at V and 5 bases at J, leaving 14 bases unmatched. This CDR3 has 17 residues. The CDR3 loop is CASSSRGGLGPNNEQFF. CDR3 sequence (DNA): TGTGCCAGCAGCAGCCGGGGGGGACTAGGGCCCAACAATGAGCAGTTCTTC.